The source of this T cell receptor beta chain is a study of cytomegalovirus exposure and HLA in healthy donors. The study, taken as a whole, reports: Reports indicate that TCR beta sequences accurately predicted the HLA-A and HLA-B alleles of most subjects.

The primer mix had 60 Vbeta and 13 Jbeta primers. Assay used: immunoSEQ multiplex PCR; TCRdb lists only in-frame clones, some missing. The table shows approximately 120,000 clones, with 74% occurring only once. CDR1 and CDR2 (germline): MGHDK, SYGVNS. The CDR3 extends over 15 amino acids. V lost 2 bases to trimming and J lost 6 bases; unmatched junction nucleotides: 3. With respect to this clone: What it recognizes is unknown.

V usage is TRBV25-1 and J usage is TRBJ2-2; 10 bases agree with TRBD1. The clonotype comes from a woman aged 45-59 years in good health and CMV-seropositive. Sequenced input: PBMCs. CDR3 sequence (DNA): TGTGCCAGCAGTGAACGGGACAGGGGCGCCGGGGAGCTGTTTTTT. This codes for CASSERDRGAGELFF.